This T cell receptor (beta chain) emerged from a study of beta chain features in type 1 diabetes. Broader study findings: Researchers report that Type 1 diabetes patients had moderately but significantly shorter TCRB CDR3s across all four CD4+ subsets.

CDR1 and CDR2 (germline): KGHSH, LQKENI. J lost 3 bases, V lost 4 bases, and 3 bases had no gene match. There are 15 residues in the CDR3. Concerning this clone itself: Its antigen is unidentified.

Of the isolated RNA, all was reverse transcribed, and so the sequenced material was expressed TCRB transcripts. The data were produced by immunoSEQ multiplex PCR, yet TCRdb's version contains in-frame clones alone and is incomplete. The sample includes around 260,000 clones, 20% seen only once; the top ten take around 0.029%. This receptor was taken from a woman aged 40 to 50 with type 1 diabetes. The chain is built from TRBV18 and TRBJ1-5, with 10 bases identical to TRBD1. Input material: naive CD4+ T cells from blood. CDR3 loop: CASSHGTGANQPQHF. Written as DNA, the CDR3 is TGTGCCAGCTCACACGGGACAGGGGCCAATCAGCCCCAGCATTTT.